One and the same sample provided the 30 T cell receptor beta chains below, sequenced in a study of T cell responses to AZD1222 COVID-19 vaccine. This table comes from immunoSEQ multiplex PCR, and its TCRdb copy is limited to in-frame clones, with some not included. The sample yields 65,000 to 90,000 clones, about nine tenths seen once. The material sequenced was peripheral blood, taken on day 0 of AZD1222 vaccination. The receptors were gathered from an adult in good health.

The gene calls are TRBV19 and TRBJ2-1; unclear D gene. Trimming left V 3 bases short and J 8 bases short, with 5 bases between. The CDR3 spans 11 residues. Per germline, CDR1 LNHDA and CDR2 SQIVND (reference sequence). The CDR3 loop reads CASSMVDEQFF. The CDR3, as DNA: TGTGCCAGTAGTATGGTGGATGAGCAGTTCTTC.

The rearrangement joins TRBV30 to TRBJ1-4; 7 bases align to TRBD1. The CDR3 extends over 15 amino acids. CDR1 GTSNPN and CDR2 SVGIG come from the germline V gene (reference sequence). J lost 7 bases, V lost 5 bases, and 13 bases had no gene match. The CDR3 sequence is CAWGTGARNGEKLFF. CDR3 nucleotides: TGTGCCTGGGGAACAGGGGCTCGGAATGGTGAAAAACTGTTTTTT.

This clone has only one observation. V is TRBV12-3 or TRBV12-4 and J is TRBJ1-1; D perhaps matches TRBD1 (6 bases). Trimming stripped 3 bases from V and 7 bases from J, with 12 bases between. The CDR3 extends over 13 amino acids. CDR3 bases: TGTGCCAGCAGTTTTAGGACAGCCCGTGAAGCTTTCTTT. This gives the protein CASSFRTAREAFF.

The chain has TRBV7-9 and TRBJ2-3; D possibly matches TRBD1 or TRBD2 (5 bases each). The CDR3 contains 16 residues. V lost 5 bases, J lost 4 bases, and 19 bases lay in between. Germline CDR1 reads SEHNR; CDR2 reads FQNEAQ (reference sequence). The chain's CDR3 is CASSPRWGYYADTQYF. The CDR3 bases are TGTGCCAGCAGCCCACGTTGGGGGTATTACGCAGATACGCAGTATTTT.

In nucleotides, the CDR3 is TGTGCCAGTAGTGCCGGAATCTACGAGCAGTACTTC. Translation: CASSAGIYEQYF. The chain has TRBV19 and TRBJ2-7, with no clear D. Trimming removed 5 bases from V and 3 bases from J, with 8 bases in between. The CDR3 is made up of 12 amino acids. Germline CDR1 and CDR2: LNHDA and SQIVND (reference sequence).

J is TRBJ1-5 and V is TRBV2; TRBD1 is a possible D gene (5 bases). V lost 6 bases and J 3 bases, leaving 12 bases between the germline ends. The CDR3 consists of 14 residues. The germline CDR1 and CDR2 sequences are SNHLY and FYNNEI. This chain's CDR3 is CASRPGTPNQPQHF. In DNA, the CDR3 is TGTGCCAGCAGACCCGGGACCCCCAATCAGCCCCAGCATTTT. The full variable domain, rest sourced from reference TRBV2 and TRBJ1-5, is EPEVTQTPSHQVTQMGQEVILRCVPISNHLYFYWYRQILGQKVEFLVSFYNNEISEKSEIFDDQFSVERPDGSNFTLKIRSTKLEDSAMYFCASRPGTPNQPQHFGDGTRLSIL.

This chain's CDR3 is CASSFGRGQETQYF. The CDR3 DNA reads as TGTGCCAGCAGCTTTGGCAGGGGTCAAGAGACCCAGTACTTC. The chain combines TRBV11-2 with TRBJ2-5; maybe TRBD1 (6 bases). Germline V gene lookup returns CDR1 SGHAT and CDR2 FQNNGV. This CDR3 is built from 14 residues. V lost 3 bases, J lost 2 bases, and 10 bases lay in between.

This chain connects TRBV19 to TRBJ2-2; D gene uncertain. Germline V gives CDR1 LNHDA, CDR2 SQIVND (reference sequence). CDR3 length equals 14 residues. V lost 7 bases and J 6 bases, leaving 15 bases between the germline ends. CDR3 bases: TGTGCCAGTACCCCTTTAGAAAGGGCCGGGGAGCTGTTTTTT. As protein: CASTPLERAGELFF.

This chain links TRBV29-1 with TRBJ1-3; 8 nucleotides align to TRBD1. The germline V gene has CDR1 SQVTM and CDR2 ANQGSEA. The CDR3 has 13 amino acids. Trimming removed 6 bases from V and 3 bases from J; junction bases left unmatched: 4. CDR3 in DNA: TGCAGCGTAGGACAGGGCCGTGGAAACACCATATATTTT. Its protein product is CSVGQGRGNTIYF.

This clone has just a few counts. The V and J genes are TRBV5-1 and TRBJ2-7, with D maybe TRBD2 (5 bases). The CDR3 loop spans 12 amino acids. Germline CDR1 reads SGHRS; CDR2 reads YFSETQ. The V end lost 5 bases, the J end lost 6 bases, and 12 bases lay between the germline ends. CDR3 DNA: TGCGCCAGCAGACCCCTGGCGGGCGAGCAGTACTTC. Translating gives CASRPLAGEQYF.

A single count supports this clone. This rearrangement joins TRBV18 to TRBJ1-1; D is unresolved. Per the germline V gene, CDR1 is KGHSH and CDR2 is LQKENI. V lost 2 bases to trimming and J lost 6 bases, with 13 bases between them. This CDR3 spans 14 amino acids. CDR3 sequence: CASSPSTVYPEAFF. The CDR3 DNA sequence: TGTGCCAGCTCACCATCAACAGTCTACCCTGAAGCTTTCTTT.

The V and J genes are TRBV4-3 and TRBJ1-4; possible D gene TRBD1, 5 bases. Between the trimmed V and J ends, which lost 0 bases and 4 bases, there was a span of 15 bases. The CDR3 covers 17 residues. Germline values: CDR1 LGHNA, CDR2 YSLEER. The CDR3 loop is CASSQDPPGGHNEKLFF. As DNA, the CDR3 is TGCGCCAGCAGCCAAGATCCCCCGGGGGGTCATAATGAAAAACTGTTTTTT.

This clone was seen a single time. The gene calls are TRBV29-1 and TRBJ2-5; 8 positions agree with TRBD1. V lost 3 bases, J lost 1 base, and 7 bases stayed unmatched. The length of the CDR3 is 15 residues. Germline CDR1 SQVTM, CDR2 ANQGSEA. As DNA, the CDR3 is TGCAGCGTTGATCCGGGACAGGTGCTCCAAGAGACCCAGTACTTC. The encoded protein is CSVDPGQVLQETQYF.

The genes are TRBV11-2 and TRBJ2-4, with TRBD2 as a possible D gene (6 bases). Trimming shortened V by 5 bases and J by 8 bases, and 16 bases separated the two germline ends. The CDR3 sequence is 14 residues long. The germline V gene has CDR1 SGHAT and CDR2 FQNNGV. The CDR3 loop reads CASSRGGMQDIQYF. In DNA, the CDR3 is TGTGCCAGCAGCCGGGGAGGTATGCAGGACATTCAGTACTTC.

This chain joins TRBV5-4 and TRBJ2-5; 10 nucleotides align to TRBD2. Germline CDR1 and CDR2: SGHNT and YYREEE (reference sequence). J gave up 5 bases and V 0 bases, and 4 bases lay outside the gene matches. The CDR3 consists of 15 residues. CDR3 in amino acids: CASSLGLAGSETQYF. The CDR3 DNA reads TGTGCCAGCAGCTTGGGACTAGCGGGCTCCGAGACCCAGTACTTC.

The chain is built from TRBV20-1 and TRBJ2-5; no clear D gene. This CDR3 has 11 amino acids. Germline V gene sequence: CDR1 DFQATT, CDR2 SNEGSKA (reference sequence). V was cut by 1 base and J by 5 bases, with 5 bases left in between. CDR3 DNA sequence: TGCAGTGCTAGAGTGGAGGAGACCCAGTACTTC. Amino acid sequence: CSARVEETQYF.

The CDR3 loop is CASSQRLAPDTQYF. CDR3 DNA sequence: TGTGCCAGTAGTCAAAGACTAGCGCCAGATACGCAGTATTTT. This chain links TRBV19 with TRBJ2-3; TRBD2 matches 8 bases. Germline-derived CDR1 and CDR2 are LNHDA and SQIVND (reference sequence). Germline trimming cut 5 bases from V and 4 bases from J; bases unmatched to any gene: 5. This CDR3 comprises 14 residues.

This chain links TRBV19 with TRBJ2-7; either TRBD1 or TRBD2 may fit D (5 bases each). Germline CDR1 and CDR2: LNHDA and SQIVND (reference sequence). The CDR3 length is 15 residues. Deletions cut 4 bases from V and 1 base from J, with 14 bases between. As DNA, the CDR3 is TGTGCCAGTAGTACCGGGACGGCCGTTTCCTACGAGCAGTACTTC. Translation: CASSTGTAVSYEQYF.

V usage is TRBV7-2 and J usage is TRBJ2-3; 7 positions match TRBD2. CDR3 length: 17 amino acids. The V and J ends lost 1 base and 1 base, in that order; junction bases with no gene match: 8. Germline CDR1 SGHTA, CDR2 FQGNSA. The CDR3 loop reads CASSLDRSSGGTDTQYF. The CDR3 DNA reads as TGTGCCAGCAGCTTAGATCGCTCCAGCGGGGGCACAGATACGCAGTATTTT.

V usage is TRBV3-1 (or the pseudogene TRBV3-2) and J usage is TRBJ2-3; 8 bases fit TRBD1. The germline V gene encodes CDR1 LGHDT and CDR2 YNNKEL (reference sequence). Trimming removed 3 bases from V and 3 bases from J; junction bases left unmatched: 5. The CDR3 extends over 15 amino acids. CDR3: CASSQAGGATDTQYF. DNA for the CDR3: TGTGCCAGCAGCCAGGCAGGGGGCGCGACAGATACGCAGTATTTT.

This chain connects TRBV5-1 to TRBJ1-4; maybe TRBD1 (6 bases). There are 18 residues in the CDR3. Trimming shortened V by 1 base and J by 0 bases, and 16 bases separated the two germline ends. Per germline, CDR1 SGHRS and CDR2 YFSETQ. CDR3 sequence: CASSLRSARGPTNEKLFF. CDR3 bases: TGCGCCAGCAGCTTGAGGTCTGCCCGGGGGCCAACTAATGAAAAACTGTTTTTT.

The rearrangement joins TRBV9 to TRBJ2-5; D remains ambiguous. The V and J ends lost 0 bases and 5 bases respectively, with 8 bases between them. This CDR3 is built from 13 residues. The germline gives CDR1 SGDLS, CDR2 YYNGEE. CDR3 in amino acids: CASSVDFGETQYF. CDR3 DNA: TGTGCCAGCAGCGTAGACTTCGGGGAGACCCAGTACTTC. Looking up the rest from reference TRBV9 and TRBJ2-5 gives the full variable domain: DSGVTQTPKHLITATGQRVTLRCSPRSGDLSVYWYQQSLDQGLQFLIQYYNGEERAKGNILERFSAQQFPDLHSELNLSSLELGDSALYFCASSVDFGETQYFGPGTRLLVL.

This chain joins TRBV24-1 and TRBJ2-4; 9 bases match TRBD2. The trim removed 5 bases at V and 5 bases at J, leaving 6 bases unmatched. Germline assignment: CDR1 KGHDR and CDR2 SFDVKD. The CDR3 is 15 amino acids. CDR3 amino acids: CATSVSRGGENIQYF. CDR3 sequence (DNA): TGTGCCACCAGTGTTTCGCGGGGGGGCGAAAACATTCAGTACTTC.

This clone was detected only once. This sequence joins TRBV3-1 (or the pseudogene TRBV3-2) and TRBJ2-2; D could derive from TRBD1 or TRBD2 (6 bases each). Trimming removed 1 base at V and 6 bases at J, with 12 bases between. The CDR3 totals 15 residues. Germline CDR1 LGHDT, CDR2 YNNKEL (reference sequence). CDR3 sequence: CASSQGTAGAGELFF. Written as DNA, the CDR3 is TGTGCCAGCAGCCAAGGGACAGCGGGCGCCGGGGAGCTGTTTTTT.

CDR3 bases: TGTGCCAGCAGCTTAGGGCAGGGCGTAAGGAATCAGCCCCAGCATTTT. Its translation is CASSLGQGVRNQPQHF. This chain connects TRBV7-2 to TRBJ1-5; perhaps TRBD1 as D (5 bases). Germline assignment: CDR1 SGHTA and CDR2 FQGNSA. The CDR3 length is 16 residues. Trimming removed 1 base at V and 4 bases at J, with 14 bases between.

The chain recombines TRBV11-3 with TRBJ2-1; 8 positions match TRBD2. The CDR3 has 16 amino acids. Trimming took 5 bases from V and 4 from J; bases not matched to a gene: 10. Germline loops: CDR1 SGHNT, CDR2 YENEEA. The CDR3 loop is CASSRLAGGPYNEQFF. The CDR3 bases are TGTGCCAGCAGCCGTCTGGCGGGGGGCCCATACAATGAGCAGTTCTTC.

The CDR3: CATFKGESGNTIYF. CDR3 in DNA: TGTGCCACATTTAAAGGGGAATCTGGAAACACCATATATTTT. The chain joins TRBV28 to TRBJ1-3; tentatively, D is TRBD1 (5 bases). Germline CDR1 reads MDHEN; CDR2 reads SYDVKM. V lost 10 bases to trimming and J lost 1 base, with 14 bases between them. The CDR3 is made up of 14 amino acids.

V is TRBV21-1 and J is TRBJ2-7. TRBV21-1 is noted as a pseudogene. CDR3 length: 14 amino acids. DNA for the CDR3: TGTGCCAGCAGCAAAGTGGACCACCCCTACGAGCAGTACTTC. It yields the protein CASSKVDHPYEQYF.

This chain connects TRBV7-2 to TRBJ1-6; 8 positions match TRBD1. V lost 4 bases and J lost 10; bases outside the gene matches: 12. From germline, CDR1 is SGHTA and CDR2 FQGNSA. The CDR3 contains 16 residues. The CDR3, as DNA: TGTGCCAGCAGCTCCGGACAGGGTGGGGCAGCGTCACCCCTCCACTTT. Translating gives CASSSGQGGAASPLHF. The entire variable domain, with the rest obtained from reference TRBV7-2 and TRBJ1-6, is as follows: GAGVSQSPSNKVTEKGKDVELRCDPISGHTALYWYRQSLGQGLEFLIYFQGNSAPDKSGLPSDRFSAERTGGSVSTLTIQRTQQEDSAVYLCASSSGQGGAASPLHFGNGTRLTVT.

Here the CDR3 DNA reads TGTGCCAGCAGCTTGAGCACTTTCTCTGGAAACACCATATATTTT. This gives the protein CASSLSTFSGNTIYF. The rearrangement uses TRBV5-8 and TRBJ1-3; D unclear. Germline values: CDR1 SGHTS, CDR2 YDEGEE. This CDR3 comprises 15 residues. Between the trimmed V and J ends, which lost 1 base and 0 bases, there was a span of 8 bases. Variable domain in full (rest from reference TRBV5-8 and TRBJ1-3): EAGVTQSPTHLIKTRGQQATLRCSPISGHTSVYWYQQALGLGLQFLLWYDEGEERNRGNFPPRFSGRQFPNYSSELNVNALELEDSALYLCASSLSTFSGNTIYFGEGSWLTVV.